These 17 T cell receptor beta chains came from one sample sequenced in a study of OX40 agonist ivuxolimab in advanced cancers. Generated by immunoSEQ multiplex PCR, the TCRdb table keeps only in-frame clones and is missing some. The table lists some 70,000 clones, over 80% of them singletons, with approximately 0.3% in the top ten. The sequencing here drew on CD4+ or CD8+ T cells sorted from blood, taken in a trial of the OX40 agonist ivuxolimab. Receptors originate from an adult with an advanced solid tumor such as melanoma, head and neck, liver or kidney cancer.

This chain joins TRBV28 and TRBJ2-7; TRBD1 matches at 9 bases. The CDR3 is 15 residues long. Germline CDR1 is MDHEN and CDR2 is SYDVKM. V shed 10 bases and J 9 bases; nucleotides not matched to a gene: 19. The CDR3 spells CAITGGSPPTLRQYF. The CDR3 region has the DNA TGTGCCATTACAGGGGGCTCCCCGCCCACGCTACGGCAGTACTTC.

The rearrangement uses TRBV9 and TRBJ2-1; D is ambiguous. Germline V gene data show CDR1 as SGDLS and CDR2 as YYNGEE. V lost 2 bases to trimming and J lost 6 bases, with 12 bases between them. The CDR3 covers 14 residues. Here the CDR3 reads CASSVRYPSNEQFF. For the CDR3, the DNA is TGTGCCAGCAGCGTCAGGTACCCTAGCAATGAGCAGTTCTTC.

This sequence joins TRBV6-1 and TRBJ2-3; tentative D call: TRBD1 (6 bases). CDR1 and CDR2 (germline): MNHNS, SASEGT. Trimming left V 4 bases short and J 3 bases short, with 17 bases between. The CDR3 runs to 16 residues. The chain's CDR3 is CASSGLGGVRTDTQYF. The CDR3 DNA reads TGTGCCAGCAGTGGCCTAGGGGGAGTGAGGACAGATACGCAGTATTTT.

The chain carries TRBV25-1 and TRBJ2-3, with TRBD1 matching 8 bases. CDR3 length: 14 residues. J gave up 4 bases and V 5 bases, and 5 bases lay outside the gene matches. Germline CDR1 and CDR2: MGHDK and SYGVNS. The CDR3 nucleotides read TGTGCCAGCAGTAAGACAGGGGTTTCAGATACGCAGTATTTT. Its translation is CASSKTGVSDTQYF.

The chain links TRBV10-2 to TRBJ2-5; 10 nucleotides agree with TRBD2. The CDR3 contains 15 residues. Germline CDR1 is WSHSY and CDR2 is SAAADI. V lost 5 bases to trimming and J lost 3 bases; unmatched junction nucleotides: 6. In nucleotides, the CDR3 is TGCGCCAGCAGTTCCCCGGGACTAGCGAAAGAGACCCAGTACTTC. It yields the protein CASSSPGLAKETQYF.

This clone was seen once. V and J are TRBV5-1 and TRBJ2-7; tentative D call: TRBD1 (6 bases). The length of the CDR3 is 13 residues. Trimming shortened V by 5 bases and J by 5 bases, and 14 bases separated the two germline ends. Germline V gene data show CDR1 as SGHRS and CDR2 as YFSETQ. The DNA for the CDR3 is TGCGCCAGCAGTTCCCAACAGGGCGACGAGCAGTACTTC. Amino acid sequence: CASSSQQGDEQYF. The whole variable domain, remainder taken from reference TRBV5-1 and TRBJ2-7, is KAGVTQTPRYLIKTRGQQVTLSCSPISGHRSVSWYQQTPGQGLQFLFEYFSETQRNKGNFPGRFSGRQFSNSRSEMNVSTLELGDSALYLCASSSQQGDEQYFGPGTRLTVT.

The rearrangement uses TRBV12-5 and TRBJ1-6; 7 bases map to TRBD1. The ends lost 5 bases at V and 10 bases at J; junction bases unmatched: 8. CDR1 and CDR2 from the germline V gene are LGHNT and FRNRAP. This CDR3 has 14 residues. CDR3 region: CASGTEAGGSPLHF. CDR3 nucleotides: TGTGCTAGTGGTACCGAGGCAGGGGGATCACCCCTCCACTTT.

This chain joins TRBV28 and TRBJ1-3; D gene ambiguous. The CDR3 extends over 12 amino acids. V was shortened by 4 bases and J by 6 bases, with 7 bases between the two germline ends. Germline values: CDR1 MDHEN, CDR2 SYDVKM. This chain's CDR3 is CASSSGVNTIYF. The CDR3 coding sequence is TGTGCCAGCAGTTCTGGGGTAAACACCATATATTTT.

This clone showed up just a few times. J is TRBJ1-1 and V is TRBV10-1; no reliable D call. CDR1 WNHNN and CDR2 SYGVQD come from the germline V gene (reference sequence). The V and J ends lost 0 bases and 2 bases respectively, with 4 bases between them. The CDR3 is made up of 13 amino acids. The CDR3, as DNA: TGCGCCAGCAGTGAGTCACTAAACACTGAAGCTTTCTTT. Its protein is CASSESLNTEAFF.

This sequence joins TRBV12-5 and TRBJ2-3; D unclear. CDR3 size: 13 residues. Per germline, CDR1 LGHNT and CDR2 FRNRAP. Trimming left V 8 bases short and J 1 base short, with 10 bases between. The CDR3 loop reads CASRFGGTDTQYF. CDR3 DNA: TGTGCTAGTAGATTTGGAGGCACAGATACGCAGTATTTT.

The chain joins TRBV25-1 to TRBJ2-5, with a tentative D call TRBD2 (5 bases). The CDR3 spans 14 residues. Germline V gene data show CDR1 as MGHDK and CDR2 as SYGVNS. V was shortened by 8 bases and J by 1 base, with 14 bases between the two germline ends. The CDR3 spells CASHLSGGQETQYF. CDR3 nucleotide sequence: TGTGCCAGCCACCTAAGCGGAGGCCAAGAGACCCAGTACTTC.

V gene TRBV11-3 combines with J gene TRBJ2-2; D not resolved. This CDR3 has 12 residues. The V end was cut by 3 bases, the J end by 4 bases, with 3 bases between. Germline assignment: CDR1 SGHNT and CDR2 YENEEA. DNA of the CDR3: TGTGCCAGCAGCTTTTCCACCGGGGAGCTGTTTTTT. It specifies CASSFSTGELFF. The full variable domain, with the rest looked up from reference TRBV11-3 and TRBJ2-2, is EAGVVQSPRYKIIEKKQPVAFWCNPISGHNTLYWYLQNLGQGPELLIRYENEEAVDDSQLPKDRFSAERLKGVDSTLKIQPAELGDSAVYLCASSFSTGELFFGEGSRLTVL.

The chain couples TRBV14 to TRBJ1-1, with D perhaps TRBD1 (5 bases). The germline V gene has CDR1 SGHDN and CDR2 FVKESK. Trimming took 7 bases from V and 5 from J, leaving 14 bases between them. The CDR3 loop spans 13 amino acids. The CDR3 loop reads CASKGTSWTEAFF. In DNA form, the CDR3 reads TGTGCCAGCAAGGGGACCTCGTGGACTGAAGCTTTCTTT.

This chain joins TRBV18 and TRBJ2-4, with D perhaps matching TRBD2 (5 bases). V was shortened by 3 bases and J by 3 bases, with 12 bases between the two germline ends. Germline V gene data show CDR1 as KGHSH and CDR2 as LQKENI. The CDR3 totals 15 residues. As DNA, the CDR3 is TGTGCCAGCTCACCCTGGGCCGAGGGCAAAAACATTCAGTACTTC. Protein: CASSPWAEGKNIQYF.

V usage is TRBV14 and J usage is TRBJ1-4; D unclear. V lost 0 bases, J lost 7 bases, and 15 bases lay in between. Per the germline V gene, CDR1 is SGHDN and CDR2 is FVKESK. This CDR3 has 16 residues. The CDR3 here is CASSQDLRVGGEKLFF. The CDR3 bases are TGTGCCAGCAGCCAAGATTTGCGAGTCGGTGGTGAAAAACTGTTTTTT. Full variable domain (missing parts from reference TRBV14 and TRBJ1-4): EAGVTQFPSHSVIEKGQTVTLRCDPISGHDNLYWYRRVMGKEIKFLLHFVKESKQDESGMPNNRFLAERTGGTYSTLKVQPAELEDSGVYFCASSQDLRVGGEKLFFGSGTQLSVL.

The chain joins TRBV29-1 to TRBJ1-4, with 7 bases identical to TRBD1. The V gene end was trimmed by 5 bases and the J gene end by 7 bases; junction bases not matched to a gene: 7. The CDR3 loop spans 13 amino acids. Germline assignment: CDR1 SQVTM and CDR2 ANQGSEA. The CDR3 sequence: CSVFTGVGEKLFF. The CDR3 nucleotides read TGCAGCGTTTTCACAGGGGTCGGTGAAAAACTGTTTTTT.

The CDR3, as DNA: TGTGCCAGCAGCAAGGGACTAGCGGAATACGAGCAGTACTTC. Amino acid sequence: CASSKGLAEYEQYF. This chain links TRBV6-6 with TRBJ2-7; the match to TRBD2 covers 11 bases. In germline, CDR1 is MNHNY, CDR2 SVGAGI (reference sequence). V lost 6 bases and J lost 4; bases outside the gene matches: 5. The CDR3 has 14 residues.